This T cell receptor (beta chain) was captured by sequencing in a study of OX40 agonist ivuxolimab in advanced cancers. On the study more broadly: Patients in the trial were receiving intravenous ivuxolimab every 2 weeks, at doses of 0.01 to 10 mg/kg.

Clones were sequenced by immunoSEQ multiplex PCR, and TCRdb holds only the in-frame ones, with some missing. The sample includes approximately 100,000 clones, about 90% of them seen just once. The trim removed 7 bases at V and 0 bases at J, leaving 5 bases unmatched. The V gene's germline CDR1 is MNHNY and CDR2 SVGAGI (reference sequence). CDR3 length: 15 amino acids. Sequenced material: CD4+ or CD8+ T cells sorted from blood, taken in a trial of the OX40 agonist ivuxolimab. The rearrangement joins TRBV6-6 to TRBJ1-4; 7 positions match TRBD1. The clonotype was recovered from an adult with an advanced solid tumor such as melanoma, head and neck, liver or kidney cancer. The CDR3 DNA is TGTGCCAGCACAGGGGGGGGAGCAACTAATGAAAAACTGTTTTTT. It encodes CASTGGGATNEKLFF.